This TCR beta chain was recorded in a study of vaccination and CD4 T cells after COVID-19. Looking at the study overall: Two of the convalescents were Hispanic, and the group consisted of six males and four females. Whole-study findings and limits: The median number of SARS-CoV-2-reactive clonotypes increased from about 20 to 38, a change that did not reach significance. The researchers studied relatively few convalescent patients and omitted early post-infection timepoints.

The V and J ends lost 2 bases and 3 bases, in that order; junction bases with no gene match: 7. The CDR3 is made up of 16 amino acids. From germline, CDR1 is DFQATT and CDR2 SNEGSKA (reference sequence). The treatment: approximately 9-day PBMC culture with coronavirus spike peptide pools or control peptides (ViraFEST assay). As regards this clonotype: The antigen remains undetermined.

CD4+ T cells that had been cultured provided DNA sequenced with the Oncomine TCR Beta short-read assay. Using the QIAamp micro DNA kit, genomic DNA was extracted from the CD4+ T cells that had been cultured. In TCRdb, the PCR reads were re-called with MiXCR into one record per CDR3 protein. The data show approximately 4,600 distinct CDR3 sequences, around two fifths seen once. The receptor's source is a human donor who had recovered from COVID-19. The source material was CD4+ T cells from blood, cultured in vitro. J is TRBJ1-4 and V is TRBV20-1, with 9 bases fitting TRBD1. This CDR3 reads CSARSKQGAANEKLFF. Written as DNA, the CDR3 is TGCAGTGCTAGATCGAAACAGGGGGCCGCTAATGAAAAACTGTTTTTT.